This TCR beta chain was profiled in a study of identical twins' blood T cells. CDR1 and CDR2 (germline): SGDLS, YYNGEE. CDR3 length equals 14 residues. As concerns this clonotype: The antigen is undetermined. Germline is not matched at one junction end, which may reflect a read error.

Each TCR cDNA library carried sample-specific barcodes on both ends. Original data processing: Each donor had about 95,000 to nearly 500,000 clonotypes. From the 5' RACE reads, TCRdb called clonotypes with MiXCR, one entry per CDR3 protein. None of the V and J calls come from the authors' own analysis; TCRdb made them. The table includes roughly 380,000 distinct CDR3 sequences, roughly 27% detected once. Findings and limits, study-wide: Top TCRbeta clonotypes were shared more with twin than unrelated donors.

The chain employs TRBV9 and TRBJ1-5; the D is unclear. The sequence was obtained from a woman aged 18-50 years in good health. The sequencing sample was made of PBMCs. As DNA, the CDR3 is TGTGTCAGCAGCGTAGCTGACGGAAATCAGCCCCAGCATTTT. Its translation: CVSSVADGNQPQHF.